A selection of T cell receptor beta chains follows, all from one sample in a study of T cells in Graves' hyperthyroidism and ophthalmopathy. TCRdb re-derived calls from the multiplex PCR reads in MiXCR, one entry per CDR3 protein. The table records 45,000 to 60,000 distinct CDR3 sequences, roughly 52% of them present only once. The sample comprised blood. Receptor source: a woman aged 30 to 39 with Graves' ophthalmopathy. Both conserved end residues are part of each CDR3. Fields, in order: J gene, D gene, clone size, V gene, CDR3 protein, CDR3 DNA. A D gene is named only where the DNA matches it firmly. Clone size is not always given. Where it is, it says once, few, many or a class for expanded clones.

>TRBJ1-5|NA|NA|TRBV29-1
CSVGRNTGGDQPQHF
TGCAGCGTCGGGAGGAACACCGGGGGCGATCAGCCCCAGCATTTT
>TRBJ1-2|TRBD1|NA|TRBV29-1
CSGGTGGSYGYTF
TGCAGCGGGGGGACAGGGGGTAGTTATGGCTACACCTTC
>TRBJ2-7|NA|many|TRBV6-1
CASSEADSEQYF
TGTGCCAGCAGTGAAGCTGATAGCGAGCAGTACTTC
>TRBJ1-2|NA|NA|TRBV15
CATSSGSGWGDHGYTF
TGTGCCACCAGCAGTGGCTCCGGTTGGGGGGACCATGGCTACACCTTC
>TRBJ2-1|NA|many|TRBV19
CASSHYGFDEQFF
TGTGCCAGTAGCCACTACGGGTTCGATGAGCAGTTCTTC
>TRBJ2-1|NA|many|TRBV20-1
CSALGTFSSYNEQFF
TGCAGTGCTCTCGGGACTTTTAGCTCCTACAATGAGCAGTTCTTC
>TRBJ2-2|TRBD1|many|TRBV2
CASTFQGAGNTGELFF
TGTGCCAGCACATTCCAGGGGGCTGGGAACACCGGGGAGCTGTTTTTT
>TRBJ2-7|NA|NA|TRBV13
CASSPTGTAYEQYF
TGTGCCAGCAGCCCCACAGGGACCGCCTACGAGCAGTACTTC
>TRBJ2-7|NA|once|TRBV11-3
CASSLEGGVHEQYF
TGTGCCAGCAGCTTAGAAGGAGGGGTCCACGAGCAGTACTTC
>TRBJ2-6|NA|many|TRBV28
CASSSPYRDGANVLTF
TGTGCCAGCAGTTCGCCATACAGGGACGGGGCCAACGTCCTGACTTTC
>TRBJ2-5|NA|NA|TRBV29-1
CSVSMGSGETQYF
TGCAGCGTATCCATGGGCTCCGGAGAGACCCAGTACTTC
>TRBJ2-3|TRBD2|many|TRBV7-2
CASSLHSGRPDTQYF
TGTGCCAGCAGCCTCCATAGCGGGAGGCCAGATACGCAGTATTTT
>TRBJ1-1|NA|many|TRBV4-2
CASSQETGPEAEAFF
TGTGCCAGCAGCCAAGAAACAGGTCCGGAGGCTGAAGCTTTCTTT
>TRBJ2-4|NA|many|TRBV9
CASSPPTVQNIQYF
TGTGCCAGCAGCCCCCCGACGGTCCAAAACATTCAGTACTTC
>TRBJ2-7|NA|many|TRBV10-2
CASRGGHPSYEQYF
TGCGCCAGCAGGGGCGGCCACCCCTCCTACGAGCAGTACTTC
>TRBJ1-3|TRBD1|NA|TRBV2
CASSSTGGYSGNTIYF
TGTGCCAGCAGTTCTACAGGGGGATACTCTGGAAACACCATATATTTT
>TRBJ2-2|NA|many|TRBV11-3
CASSPRASNTGELFF
TGTGCCAGCAGCCCCCGGGCCTCGAACACCGGGGAGCTGTTTTTT
>TRBJ1-1|NA|many|TRBV6-1
CASSEIFPEAFF
TGTGCCAGCAGTGAAATATTCCCTGAAGCTTTCTTT
>TRBJ2-5|NA|many|TRBV7-6
CASSLATKETQYF
TGTGCCAGCAGTCTGGCGACTAAAGAGACCCAGTACTTC
>TRBJ2-6|NA|many|TRBV2
CASNPFRGGSGANVLTF
TGTGCCAGCAACCCCTTCCGAGGAGGATCCGGGGCCAACGTCCTGACTTTC
>TRBJ2-1|NA|many|TRBV19
CASSMLLYSEQFF
TGTGCCAGTAGTATGCTTCTTTACAGTGAGCAGTTCTTC
>TRBJ1-4|NA|NA|TRBV19
CASHRDPSNEKLFF
TGTGCCAGTCACCGGGACCCTTCTAATGAAAAACTGTTTTTT
>TRBJ1-2|NA|medium-sized|TRBV10-3
CAMTNTGGGYTF
TGTGCCATGACAAATACGGGGGGTGGCTACACCTTC